This TCR beta chain was sequenced during a study of control samples from healthy donors and cancer patients. TCRdb's copy holds only in-frame clones and misses some; the assay was immunoSEQ multiplex PCR. Here the sample spans more than 60,000 clones, 90% being singletons. The sequence was collected from a man in his 60s with colorectal cancer. Sequenced: PBMCs.

Here the CDR3 reads CASSLWGDYEQYF. The CDR3 bases are TGCGCCAGCAGCTTGTGGGGTGACTACGAGCAGTACTTC. V gene TRBV5-1 combines with J gene TRBJ2-7; D gene ambiguous. Germline loops: CDR1 SGHRS, CDR2 YFSETQ. The CDR3 covers 13 residues. Trimming shortened V by 1 base and J by 3 bases, and 8 bases separated the two germline ends. The whole variable domain, remainder taken from reference TRBV5-1 and TRBJ2-7, is KAGVTQTPRYLIKTRGQQVTLSCSPISGHRSVSWYQQTPGQGLQFLFEYFSETQRNKGNFPGRFSGRQFSNSRSEMNVSTLELGDSALYLCASSLWGDYEQYFGPGTRLTVT.